This entry concerns a single T cell receptor (beta chain). Its specificity is unknown. The record originates from a study of chemoradiotherapy in HPV16-positive cancers. For the study at large: Candidate HPV-specific clones and shared TCR motifs came from a couple of HPV16-positive patients.

Whole-study findings and limits: Better recurrence-free survival went with HPV-responsive T-cell expansion in HPV16-positive patients. During treatment, candidate HPV-specific clones and E7-related motifs expanded in tumor.

Repertoires were sampled repeatedly during chemoradiotherapy. Profiling relied on immunoSEQ multiplex PCR, and the TCRdb table lists in-frame clones only, not all of them. This table has 2,000 to 3,000 clones, more than 75% appearing once. This CDR3 region has 15 residues. Germline V gene sequence: CDR1 SGHVS, CDR2 FNYEAQ. V shed 6 bases, J shed 7 bases, and the junction held 10 bases outside the gene matches. The V and J genes are TRBV7-6 and TRBJ2-1; 9 nucleotides line up with TRBD2. The clonotype originates from a human donor with HPV-associated anogenital cancer. The material sequenced was tumor tissue, taken from a patient who underwent chemoradiotherapy. The CDR3 reads CASSLSSGVYNEQFF. The CDR3 DNA follows: TGTGCCAGCAGTTTGTCTAGCGGGGTATATAATGAGCAGTTCTTC.